Listed below are T cell receptor beta chains from one sample, sequenced in a study of CD8 T cells in Susac syndrome. Using its own MiXCR run on the immunoSEQ multiplex PCR reads, TCRdb lists one record per CDR3 protein. The sample shows roughly 190,000 distinct CDR3 sequences, 90% to 95% of them seen only once. The sequencing input was CD4+ T cells from PBMCs. The receptors originated from a human donor in good health. Each CDR3 is given with its conserved first and last residue. D genes are given only for firm matches. Rows may omit the clone size; those that give it use once, few, many or a size class.

clone size	V gene	J gene	D gene	CDR3 protein	CDR3 DNA
-	TRBV6-5	TRBJ1-1	-	CASSTKGTNTEAFF	TGTGCCAGCAGCACCAAGGGTACGAACACTGAAGCTTTCTTT
-	TRBV2	TRBJ1-4	TRBD1	CASSLDRGREKLFF	TGTGCCAGCAGTTTGGACAGGGGGCGAGAAAAACTGTTTTTT
-	TRBV4-2	TRBJ2-5	-	CASSGAGGETQYF	TGTGCCAGCAGCGGGGCAGGCGGAGAGACCCAGTACTTC
once	TRBV6-1	TRBJ2-2	-	CASRHARETSFLLNTGELFF	TGTGCCAGCAGACATGCCCGGGAAACCAGTTTTCTTCTGAACACCGGGGAGCTGTTTTTT
-	TRBV6-1	TRBJ1-5	TRBD1	CATFGTGGDQPQHF	TGTGCCACCTTCGGGACAGGGGGTGATCAGCCCCAGCATTTT
-	TRBV5-4	TRBJ2-2	-	CASRSTGLRELFF	TGTGCCAGCAGATCTACAGGGCTCAGGGAGCTGTTTTTT
few	TRBV23-1	TRBJ1-2	TRBD1	CASSQCAILTGEGYGYTF	TGCGCCAGCAGTCAATGCGCGATCCTGACAGGGGAGGGATATGGCTACACCTTC
-	TRBV18	TRBJ1-5	-	CASSPLPASGQPQHF	TGTGCCAGCTCACCACTCCCTGCCTCGGGTCAGCCCCAGCATTTT
-	TRBV7-2	TRBJ1-2	TRBD1	CASTLGRGLGYTF	TGTGCCAGCACCCTAGGGAGGGGGCTTGGCTACACCTTC
-	TRBV7-9	TRBJ1-5	-	CASSLVGPVSNQPQHF	TGTGCCAGCAGCTTAGTTGGGCCAGTAAGCAATCAGCCCCAGCATTTT
-	TRBV7-2	TRBJ2-5	TRBD1	CASSLNRGGETQYF	TGTGCCAGCAGCCTAAACAGGGGTGGGGAGACCCAGTACTTC
-	TRBV6-6	TRBJ1-3	-	CAIRISGNTIYF	TGTGCCATCCGTATATCCGGAAACACCATATATTTT
-	TRBV7-9	TRBJ1-4	-	CASSLEDLPNEKLFF	TGTGCCAGCAGCTTGGAGGACCTCCCTAATGAAAAACTGTTTTTT
-	TRBV12-3/TRBV12-4	TRBJ1-5	-	CASSSGNPRVSNQPQHF	TGTGCCAGCAGTTCAGGGAATCCACGCGTTAGCAATCAGCCCCAGCATTTT
-	TRBV6-5	TRBJ2-6	-	CASRGGSSGANVLTF	TGTGCCAGCAGAGGGGGGAGCTCTGGGGCCAACGTCCTGACTTTC
-	TRBV5-5	TRBJ1-5	-	CASSQDGGSYQPQHF	TGTGCCAGCAGCCAGGACGGAGGGAGTTATCAGCCCCAGCATTTT
-	TRBV29-1	TRBJ1-1	TRBD1	CSAVGQRNTEAFF	TGCAGCGCTGTGGGACAGAGGAACACTGAAGCTTTCTTT
-	TRBV28	TRBJ2-1	-	CASISEGHRSYNEQFF	TGTGCCAGCATCTCAGAGGGACACCGCTCCTACAATGAGCAGTTCTTC
-	TRBV7-9	TRBJ1-5	TRBD1	CASSPDRVNQPQHF	TGTGCCAGCAGCCCTGACAGGGTGAATCAGCCCCAGCATTTT
-	TRBV27	TRBJ2-5	TRBD2	CASSFLGSGGLQETQYF	TGTGCCAGCAGTTTTTTGGGTAGCGGGGGACTACAAGAGACCCAGTACTTC
-	TRBV28	TRBJ1-5	-	CASSQGYQPQHF	TGTGCCAGCAGTCAGGGTTATCAGCCCCAGCATTTT
-	TRBV7-3	TRBJ2-3	TRBD2	CASSLVPAGADTQYF	TGTGCCAGCAGCTTAGTTCCAGCGGGGGCCGATACGCAGTATTTT
-	TRBV28	TRBJ2-3	-	CASSLLQGRRYF	TGTGCCAGCAGTTTATTGCAGGGGCGTCGGTATTTT
-	TRBV19	TRBJ1-2	-	CATAPGYTF	TGTGCCACCGCTCCAGGCTACACCTTC
-	TRBV6-1	TRBJ2-5	TRBD1	CASSALGQGQETQYF	TGTGCCAGCAGCGCGTTAGGACAGGGTCAAGAGACCCAGTACTTC
-	TRBV4-3	TRBJ2-1	-	CASSQEGRGRFPYNEQFF	TGCGCCAGCAGCCAAGAAGGCAGGGGCCGCTTTCCTTACAATGAGCAGTTCTTC
-	TRBV20-1	TRBJ2-5	-	CSAPRGPETQYF	TGCAGTGCTCCGCGAGGCCCAGAGACCCAGTACTTC
once	TRBV5-1	TRBJ2-3	TRBD2	CASSLEPSGGPTDTQYF	TGCGCCAGCAGCTTGGAGCCTAGCGGGGGGCCTACAGATACGCAGTATTTT
-	TRBV5-8	TRBJ2-5	-	CASSSQSVFMFQYF	TGTGCCAGCAGTTCGCAAAGCGTGTTTATGTTTCAGTACTTC
-	TRBV7-8	TRBJ2-1	-	CASTPVMGNEQFF	TGTGCCAGCACACCTGTGATGGGCAATGAGCAGTTCTTC
-	TRBV12-3/TRBV12-4	TRBJ1-6	-	CASSSTGSYNSPLHF	TGTGCCAGCAGTTCAACAGGTTCCTATAATTCACCCCTCCACTTT